This T cell receptor beta chain was identified in a study of blood T cell repertoires in COVID-19. Study-level background: Samples of COVID-19 (acute and convalescent) were obtained from the United States, Italy and Spain.

Repertoires were generated with immunoSEQ multiplex PCR, while TCRdb's copy carries only in-frame clones and drops some. The sample consists of more than 80,000 clones, about 83% of them appearing once. The CDR3 has 16 amino acids. Germline CDR1 MDHEN, CDR2 SYDVKM. V gave up 1 base and J gave up 5 bases; unmatched junction bases: 8. Sequenced material: peripheral blood. This rearrangement joins TRBV28 to TRBJ1-3, with 7 bases lining up with TRBD1. The sequence was collected from a man over 45 with active COVID-19. CDR3 DNA: TGTGCCAGCAGTTTATATGTGGGGGACAGCAGAAACACCATATATTTT. It specifies CASSLYVGDSRNTIYF.